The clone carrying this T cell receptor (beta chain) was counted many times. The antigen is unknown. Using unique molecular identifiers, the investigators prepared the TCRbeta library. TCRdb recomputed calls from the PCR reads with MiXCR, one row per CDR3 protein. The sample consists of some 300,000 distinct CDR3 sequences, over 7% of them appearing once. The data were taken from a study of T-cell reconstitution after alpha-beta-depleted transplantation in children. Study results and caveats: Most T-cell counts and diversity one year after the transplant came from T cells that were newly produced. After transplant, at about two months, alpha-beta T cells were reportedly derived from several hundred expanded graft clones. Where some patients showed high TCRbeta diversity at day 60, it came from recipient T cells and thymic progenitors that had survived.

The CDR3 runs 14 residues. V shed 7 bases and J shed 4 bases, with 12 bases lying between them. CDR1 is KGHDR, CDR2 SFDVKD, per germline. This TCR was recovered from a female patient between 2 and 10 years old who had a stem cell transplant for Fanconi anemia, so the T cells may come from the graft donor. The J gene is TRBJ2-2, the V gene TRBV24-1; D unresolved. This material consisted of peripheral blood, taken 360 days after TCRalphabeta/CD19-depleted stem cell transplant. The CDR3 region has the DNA TGTGCCACCAGAGGGCTGTCCCCCACCGGGGAGCTGTTTTTT. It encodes CATRGLSPTGELFF.